These T cell receptor beta chains were read from a single sample in a study of blood T cell repertoires in COVID-19. Repertoires were generated with immunoSEQ multiplex PCR, while TCRdb's copy carries only in-frame clones and drops some. This sample carries around 160,000 clones, roughly 80% of them seen once, and the ten largest clones take around 40%. Sequenced input: peripheral blood. All receptors derive from a human donor in a cohort sampled during active COVID-19. CDR3s include the opening cysteine and the closing phenylalanine or tryptophan. A D gene is named only where the DNA matches it firmly. Size tells how often a clone was seen (once, few, many) or the class of an expanded clone, and some rows leave it out.

length	J	size	V	D	CDR3	DNA
17	TRBJ2-1	NA	TRBV15	TRBD1	CATSREKTPGQGAEQFF	TGTGCCACCAGCAGAGAAAAGACACCGGGACAGGGGGCTGAGCAGTTCTTC
11	TRBJ2-7	NA	TRBV29-1	NA	CSVEFRDWQYF	TGCAGCGTGGAATTCCGGGACTGGCAGTACTTC
15	TRBJ2-3	NA	TRBV7-3	NA	CASSLVGGGPDTQYF	TGTGCCAGCAGCTTAGTTGGAGGAGGCCCAGATACGCAGTATTTT
12	TRBJ1-3	NA	TRBV28	NA	CATEREGDTIYF	TGTGCCACAGAACGGGAGGGGGACACCATATATTTT
12	TRBJ2-7	NA	TRBV6-5	TRBD1	CASSGQGFRQYF	TGTGCCAGCAGCGGACAGGGTTTTCGGCAGTACTTC
14	TRBJ2-2	NA	TRBV28	TRBD1	CASSLPGQGRELFF	TGTGCCAGCAGTCTACCGGGACAGGGTCGGGAGCTGTTTTTT
14	TRBJ1-1	NA	TRBV6-1	TRBD1	CASSETGVRTEAFF	TGTGCCAGCAGTGAAACAGGGGTGCGAACTGAAGCTTTCTTT
13	TRBJ2-7	NA	TRBV5-4	TRBD1	CASSLTGGHEQYF	TGTGCCAGCAGCTTGACAGGGGGGCACGAGCAGTACTTC
14	TRBJ1-2	NA	TRBV19	TRBD1	CASSRGQARYGYTF	TGTGCCAGTAGTAGGGGACAGGCTCGCTATGGCTACACCTTC
18	TRBJ2-5	NA	TRBV6-2/TRBV6-3	NA	CASSPLLGFWGEKETQYF	TGTGCCAGCAGCCCCCTGTTGGGGTTCTGGGGGGAGAAAGAGACCCAGTACTTC
15	TRBJ1-2	once	TRBV19	TRBD1	CASSITGGLVYGYTF	TGTGCCAGTAGTATAACAGGGGGGCTCGTCTATGGCTACACCTTC
14	TRBJ1-2	NA	TRBV6-5	TRBD1	CASSLGQRSGGYTF	TGTGCCAGCAGTTTGGGACAGCGATCGGGTGGCTACACCTTC
15	TRBJ1-3	NA	TRBV5-8	NA	CASSLGTVSGNTIYF	TGTGCCAGCAGCTTGGGGACTGTCTCTGGAAACACCATATATTTT
15	TRBJ2-5	once	TRBV5-1	NA	CASSLRGLFQETQYF	TGCGCCAGCAGCTTGAGGGGCCTCTTCCAAGAGACCCAGTACTTC
15	TRBJ1-2	NA	TRBV9	TRBD1	CASSVGDSANYGYTF	TGTGCCAGCAGCGTAGGGGACAGCGCTAACTATGGCTACACCTTC
18	TRBJ1-4	NA	TRBV5-1	TRBD1	CASSLAGTGSATNEKLFF	TGCGCCAGCAGCTTGGCTGGGACAGGGAGTGCAACTAATGAAAAACTGTTTTTT
14	TRBJ1-2	NA	TRBV27	NA	CASSPSNSIYGYTF	TGTGCCAGCAGTCCGTCAAACAGCATCTATGGCTACACCTTC
12	TRBJ1-1	NA	TRBV10-3	NA	CAIGGGTAEAFF	TGTGCCATCGGAGGAGGGACGGCTGAAGCTTTCTTT
16	TRBJ1-5	NA	TRBV18	TRBD1	CASSPRQGTGNQPQHF	TGTGCCAGCTCACCACGACAGGGGACAGGCAATCAGCCCCAGCATTTT
15	TRBJ2-7	NA	TRBV27	TRBD1	CASSTPGTGSYEQYF	TGTGCCAGCAGTACCCCCGGGACAGGGTCCTACGAGCAGTACTTC
13	TRBJ1-2	NA	TRBV2	TRBD1	CAGQGIKAGGYTF	TGTGCCGGACAGGGGATTAAGGCGGGGGGCTACACCTTC
16	TRBJ2-5	NA	TRBV7-8	TRBD2	CASSLETSGALETQYF	TGTGCCAGCAGCCTTGAGACTAGCGGGGCCCTGGAGACCCAGTACTTC
16	TRBJ2-3	NA	TRBV4-3	TRBD2	CASSQVLADGTDTQYF	TGCGCCAGCAGCCAAGTACTAGCGGATGGTACAGATACGCAGTATTTT
16	TRBJ2-3	NA	TRBV7-9	TRBD2	CASSLGFGGTTDTQYF	TGTGCCAGCAGCTTAGGATTCGGGGGGACGACAGATACGCAGTATTTT
16	TRBJ1-5	NA	TRBV10-2	NA	CASSEGDTLSNQPQHF	TGCGCCAGCAGTGAGGGGGACACACTTAGCAATCAGCCCCAGCATTTT
15	TRBJ1-1	NA	TRBV9	TRBD1	CASSEGTGAGTEAFF	TGTGCCAGCAGCGAGGGGACAGGGGCCGGCACTGAAGCTTTCTTT
17	TRBJ1-6	NA	TRBV4-2	NA	CASSQEGGGFYNSPLHF	TGTGCCAGCAGCCAAGAAGGGGGGGGTTTCTATAATTCACCCCTCCACTTT
14	TRBJ2-7	NA	TRBV2	NA	CASSIELLSYEQYF	TGTGCCAGCAGCATCGAGTTGCTTTCGTACGAGCAGTACTTC
15	TRBJ2-5	once	TRBV14	NA	CASSQPQGRQETQYF	TGTGCCAGCAGCCAACCTCAGGGCCGCCAAGAGACCCAGTACTTC
14	TRBJ2-7	NA	TRBV13	NA	CASSYGQFSYEQYF	TGTGCCAGCAGCTATGGACAGTTCTCCTACGAGCAGTACTTC
17	TRBJ1-3	NA	TRBV5-6	NA	CASSLEMEVLSGNTIYF	TGTGCCAGCAGCTTGGAGATGGAGGTTCTCTCTGGAAACACCATATATTTT
15	TRBJ1-5	NA	TRBV15	NA	CATSRVGGAVQPQHF	TGTGCCACCAGCAGAGTAGGGGGGGCCGTTCAGCCCCAGCATTTT
14	TRBJ2-1	NA	TRBV5-4	NA	CASSTAGAYDEQFF	TGTGCCAGCAGCACGGCGGGGGCCTATGATGAGCAGTTCTTC
15	TRBJ2-3	NA	TRBV18	TRBD1	CASSPPTGGTDTQYF	TGTGCCAGCTCACCACCGACAGGGGGCACAGATACGCAGTATTTT
15	TRBJ2-3	NA	TRBV5-4	NA	CASSLAGAGADTQYF	TGTGCCAGCAGCTTGGCAGGGGCCGGGGCAGATACGCAGTATTTT
14	TRBJ1-1	NA	TRBV6-5	NA	CASRRPEGNTEAFF	TGTGCCAGCAGACGGCCGGAGGGGAACACTGAAGCTTTCTTT
14	TRBJ1-2	NA	TRBV30	NA	CAWIKDPAEYGYTF	TGTGCCTGGATAAAAGACCCCGCGGAATATGGCTACACCTTC
15	TRBJ1-2	NA	TRBV28	NA	CASSNPYPNNYGYTF	TGTGCCAGCAGTAATCCCTATCCCAATAACTATGGCTACACCTTC
12	TRBJ2-3	NA	TRBV7-9	NA	CASSQSTDTQYF	TGTGCCAGCAGCCAGAGCACAGATACGCAGTATTTT
12	TRBJ1-2	NA	TRBV28	NA	CASRSTGRGYTF	TGTGCCAGCAGATCGACAGGAAGGGGCTACACCTTC